The 2 T cell receptor beta chains given below trace back to one sample, sequenced in a study of response to subunit inactivated influenza vaccine. TCRdb re-called the RT-PCR reads with MiXCR, one entry per CDR3 protein. The sample has 490,000 or so distinct CDR3 sequences, 7.6% seen once. The sample in question was PBMCs from blood, obtained around 25 months after vaccination. The receptors here all came from a man aged 50 to 69 who received an inactivated influenza vaccine.

This clonotype was observed a handful of times. The chain has TRBV7-8 and TRBJ1-2; weak D call: TRBD1 (6 bases). The CDR3 consists of 15 residues. Germline CDR1 reads SGHVS; CDR2 reads FQNEAQ. The germline V and J ends were trimmed by 1 base and 4 bases, with 13 bases remaining between them. CDR3 coding DNA: TGTGCCAGCAGCTTAGGAGGGCAGGGGAGCTATGGCTACACCTTC. Translated, it gives CASSLGGQGSYGYTF.

V gene TRBV10-3 combines with J gene TRBJ1-1; 7 nucleotides line up with TRBD1. This CDR3 comprises 14 residues. After removal of 8 bases from V and 5 bases from J, the junction contained 11 bases not matched to a gene. CDR1 is ENHRY and CDR2 is SYGVKD in the germline V gene. The CDR3, as DNA: TGTGCCATCCGACGAGACAGGGTGGAAACTGAAGCTTTCTTT. It translates to CAIRRDRVETEAFF.